This TCR beta chain was recorded in a study of post-analysis software for immune sequencing data. Whole-study context: Patients with relapsing-remitting, secondary progressive and progressive-relapsing multiple sclerosis courses were all represented. Whole-study findings and limits: Among multiple sclerosis patients, normalized Chao1 diversity was significantly below that of controls. Samples sharing a preparation batch grouped tightly together when assessed by F measure. Patients carried a handful of TRBV segments more frequently than controls did, and TRBV5-6, TRBV5-1 and TRBV20-1 were among them.

Every TCR beta cDNA library bore unique molecular identifiers. TCRdb itself ran the PCR reads through MiXCR, one entry per CDR3 protein. The sample includes approximately 350,000 distinct CDR3 sequences, approximately 38% of them seen just once. About this clonotype itself: Antigen specificity is unknown.

From germline, CDR1 is DFQATT and CDR2 SNEGSKA (reference sequence). This CDR3 region has 12 residues. The V end was cut by 3 bases, the J end by 6 bases, with 8 bases between. Sequenced sample: blood. This TCR derives from a girl aged 10 to 17 with multiple sclerosis. The rearrangement joins TRBV20-1 to TRBJ2-2; unclear D gene. The CDR3, as DNA: TGCAGTGCTAGTAAACGTGCCGGGGAGCTGTTTTTT. Its translation is CSASKRAGELFF.